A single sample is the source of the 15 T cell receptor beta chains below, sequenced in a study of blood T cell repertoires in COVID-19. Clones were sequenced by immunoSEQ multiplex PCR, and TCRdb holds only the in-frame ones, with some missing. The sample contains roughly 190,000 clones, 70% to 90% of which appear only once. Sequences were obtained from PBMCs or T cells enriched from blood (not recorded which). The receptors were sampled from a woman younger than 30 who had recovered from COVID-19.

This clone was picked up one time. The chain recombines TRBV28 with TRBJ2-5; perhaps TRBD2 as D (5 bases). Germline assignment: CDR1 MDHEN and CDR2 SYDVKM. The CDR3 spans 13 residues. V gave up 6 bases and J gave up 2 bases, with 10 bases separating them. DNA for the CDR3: TGTGCCAGCAGGAGGGCGGAACAAGAGACCCAGTACTTC. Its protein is CASRRAEQETQYF.

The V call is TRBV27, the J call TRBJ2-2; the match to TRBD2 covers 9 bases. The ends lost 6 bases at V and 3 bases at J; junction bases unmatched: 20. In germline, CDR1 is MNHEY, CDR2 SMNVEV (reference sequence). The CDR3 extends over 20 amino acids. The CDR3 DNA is TGTGCCAGCAGCCCCTTAGTATCGGGTAGCGGGAGTAGGTACACCGGGGAGCTGTTTTTT. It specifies CASSPLVSGSGSRYTGELFF.

CDR3 in DNA: TGTGCCAGCAGTGACAGGGGTGGGGAGACCCAGTACTTC. Protein product: CASSDRGGETQYF. The chain has TRBV28 and TRBJ2-5; 8 bases are shared with TRBD1. From germline, CDR1 is MDHEN and CDR2 SYDVKM. This CDR3 comprises 13 residues. The trim removed 5 bases at V and 5 bases at J, leaving 4 bases unmatched.

The CDR3 DNA reads as TGCGCCAGCAGACAATACGACACCGGGGAGCTGTTTTTT. It yields the protein CASRQYDTGELFF. The V gene is TRBV5-1, the J gene TRBJ2-2; no definite D call. Trimming stripped 5 bases from V and 3 bases from J, with 8 bases between. Germline V gives CDR1 SGHRS, CDR2 YFSETQ. This CDR3 is built from 13 residues.

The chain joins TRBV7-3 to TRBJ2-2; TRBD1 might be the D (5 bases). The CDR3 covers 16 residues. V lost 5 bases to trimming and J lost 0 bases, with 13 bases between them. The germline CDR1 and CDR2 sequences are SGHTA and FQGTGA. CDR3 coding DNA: TGTGCCAGCAGCGCTGGGGCGGTTTCGAACACCGGGGAGCTGTTTTTT. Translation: CASSAGAVSNTGELFF.

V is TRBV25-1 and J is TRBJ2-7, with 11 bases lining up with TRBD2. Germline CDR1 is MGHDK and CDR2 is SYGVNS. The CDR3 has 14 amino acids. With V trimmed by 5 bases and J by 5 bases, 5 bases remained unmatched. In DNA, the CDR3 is TGTGCCAGCAGTAGACTAGCGGGATTCAACGAGCAGTACTTC. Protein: CASSRLAGFNEQYF.

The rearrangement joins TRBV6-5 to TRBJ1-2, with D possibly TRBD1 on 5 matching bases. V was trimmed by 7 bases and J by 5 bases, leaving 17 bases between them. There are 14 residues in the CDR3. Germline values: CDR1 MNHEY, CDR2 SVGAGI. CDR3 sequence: CASTEVPGRYGYTF. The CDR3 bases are TGTGCCAGCACCGAAGTTCCAGGGCGGTATGGCTACACCTTC.

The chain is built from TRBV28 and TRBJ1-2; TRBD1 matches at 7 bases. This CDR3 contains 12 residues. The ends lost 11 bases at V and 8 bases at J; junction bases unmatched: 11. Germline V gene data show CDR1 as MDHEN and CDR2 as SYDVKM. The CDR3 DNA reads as TGTGCCGGTGAGACAGGGCGTGGCGGCTACACCTTC. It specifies CAGETGRGGYTF.

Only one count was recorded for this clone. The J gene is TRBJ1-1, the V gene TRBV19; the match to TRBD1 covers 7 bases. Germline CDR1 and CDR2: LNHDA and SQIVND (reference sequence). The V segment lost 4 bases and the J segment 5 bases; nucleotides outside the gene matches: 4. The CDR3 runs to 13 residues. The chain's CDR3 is CASSTQGWTEAFF. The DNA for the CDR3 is TGTGCCAGTAGTACACAGGGGTGGACTGAAGCTTTCTTT.

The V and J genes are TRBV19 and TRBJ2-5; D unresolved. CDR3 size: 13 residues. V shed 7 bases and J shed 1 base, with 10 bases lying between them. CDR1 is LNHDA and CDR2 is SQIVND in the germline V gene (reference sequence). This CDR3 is CASTRRPQETQYF. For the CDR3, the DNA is TGTGCCAGTACTCGCAGGCCCCAAGAGACCCAGTACTTC. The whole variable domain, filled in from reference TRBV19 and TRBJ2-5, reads DGGITQSPKYLFRKEGQNVTLSCEQNLNHDAMYWYRQDPGQGLRLIYYSQIVNDFQKGDIAEGYSVSREKKESFPLTVTSAQKNPTAFYLCASTRRPQETQYFGPGTRLLVL.

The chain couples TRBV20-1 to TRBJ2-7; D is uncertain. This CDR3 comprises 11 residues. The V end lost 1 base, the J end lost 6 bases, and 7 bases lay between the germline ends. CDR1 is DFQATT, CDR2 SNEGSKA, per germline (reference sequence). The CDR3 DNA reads TGCAGTGCTAGAGGGCCGGGCGAGCAGTACTTC. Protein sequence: CSARGPGEQYF.

The CDR3 spells CASSTSGTRTPTYEQYF. The CDR3 nucleotides read TGTGCCAGCAGCACCTCCGGGACTAGGACTCCTACCTACGAGCAGTACTTC. The chain recombines TRBV21-1 with TRBJ2-7; no DNA check was done on the table's D call, TRBD2. TRBV21-1 is tagged as a pseudogene. The CDR3 runs to 17 residues.

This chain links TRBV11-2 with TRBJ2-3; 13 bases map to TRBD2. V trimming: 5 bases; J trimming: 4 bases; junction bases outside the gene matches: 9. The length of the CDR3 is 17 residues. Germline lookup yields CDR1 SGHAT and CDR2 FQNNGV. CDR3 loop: CASSGGTSGIISDTQYF. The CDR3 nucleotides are TGTGCCAGCAGCGGGGGGACTAGCGGGATTATCTCAGATACGCAGTATTTT.

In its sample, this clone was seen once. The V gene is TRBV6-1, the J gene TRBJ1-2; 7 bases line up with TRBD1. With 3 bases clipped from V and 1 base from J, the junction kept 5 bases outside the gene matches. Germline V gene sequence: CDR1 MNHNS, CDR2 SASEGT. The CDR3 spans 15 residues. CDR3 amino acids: CASSDSGDSNYGYTF. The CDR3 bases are TGTGCCAGCAGTGATAGTGGGGACAGTAACTATGGCTACACCTTC.

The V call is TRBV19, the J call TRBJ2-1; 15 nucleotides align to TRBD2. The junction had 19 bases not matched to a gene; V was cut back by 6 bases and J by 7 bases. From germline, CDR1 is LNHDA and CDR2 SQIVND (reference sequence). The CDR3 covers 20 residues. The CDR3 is CASRRHQGTSGRNVENEQFF. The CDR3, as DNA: TGTGCCAGTAGAAGACACCAAGGGACTAGCGGGAGGAATGTTGAGAATGAGCAGTTCTTC.